The entry that follows covers one T cell receptor beta chain sequence. CDR3 size: 16 residues. Germline V CDR1 and CDR2: SGHVS, FQNEAQ. The ends were cut back, 3 bases at V and 11 bases at J, with 25 bases in the middle. This sample is part of a study of tumor-infiltrating lymphocytes in oesophageal squamous cell carcinoma. TCRdb processed the PCR reads anew with MiXCR; each CDR3 protein has one entry. The sample shows about 12,000 distinct CDR3 sequences, about 54% of them seen only once. The receptor comes from a female donor with esophageal squamous cell carcinoma. Sequenced material: esophageal tumor tissue. This chain links TRBV7-8 with TRBJ2-5, with D possibly TRBD1 on 6 matching bases. DNA of the CDR3: TGTGCCAGCAGCTTCTACGCAACAGGGAAGTACAATGAGCAGTACTTC. This sequence encodes CASSFYATGKYNEQYF.